This record covers a single T cell receptor (beta chain). Its antigen is unknown. This specimen comes from a study of human T cells and chemical hapten exposure. Turning to the study itself: Minor pooled library volume differences mainly drove per-sample TCR yield variation. Study-level points and caveats: In comparison with controls, expanded TCRs gave rise to a significantly larger number of large CDR3 similarity clusters.

Unique molecular identifiers were attached to individual cDNA molecules within the library. TCRdb redid the calling of the RACE reads with MiXCR, one entry per CDR3 protein. The sample consists of some 170,000 distinct CDR3 sequences, roughly 25% of them appearing once. This CDR3 has 20 amino acids. Looked up from germline, CDR1 is SGHAT and CDR2 is FQDESV (reference sequence). Trimming took off 5 bases at V and 2 bases at J, with 29 bases between the two ends. Time point indicated: patch test 3, about 24 weeks after DPC sensitization. As to treatment: therapeutic diphenylcyclopropenone sensitization with weekly scalp DPC.

The chain employs TRBV11-1 and TRBJ2-3; a possible D gene is TRBD1 (6 bases). The clonotype was recovered from a woman aged 18-35 years with alopecia areata. Some clones in this sample may be carry-over from other donors' samples. The sequencing here drew on whole blood, taken in connection with sensitization to the hapten diphenylcyclopropenone (DPC). CDR3 loop: CASSTDTGTQGSLLTDTQYF. CDR3 in DNA: TGTGCCAGCAGCACCGATACCGGGACACAAGGGTCCCTCCTCACAGATACGCAGTATTTT.